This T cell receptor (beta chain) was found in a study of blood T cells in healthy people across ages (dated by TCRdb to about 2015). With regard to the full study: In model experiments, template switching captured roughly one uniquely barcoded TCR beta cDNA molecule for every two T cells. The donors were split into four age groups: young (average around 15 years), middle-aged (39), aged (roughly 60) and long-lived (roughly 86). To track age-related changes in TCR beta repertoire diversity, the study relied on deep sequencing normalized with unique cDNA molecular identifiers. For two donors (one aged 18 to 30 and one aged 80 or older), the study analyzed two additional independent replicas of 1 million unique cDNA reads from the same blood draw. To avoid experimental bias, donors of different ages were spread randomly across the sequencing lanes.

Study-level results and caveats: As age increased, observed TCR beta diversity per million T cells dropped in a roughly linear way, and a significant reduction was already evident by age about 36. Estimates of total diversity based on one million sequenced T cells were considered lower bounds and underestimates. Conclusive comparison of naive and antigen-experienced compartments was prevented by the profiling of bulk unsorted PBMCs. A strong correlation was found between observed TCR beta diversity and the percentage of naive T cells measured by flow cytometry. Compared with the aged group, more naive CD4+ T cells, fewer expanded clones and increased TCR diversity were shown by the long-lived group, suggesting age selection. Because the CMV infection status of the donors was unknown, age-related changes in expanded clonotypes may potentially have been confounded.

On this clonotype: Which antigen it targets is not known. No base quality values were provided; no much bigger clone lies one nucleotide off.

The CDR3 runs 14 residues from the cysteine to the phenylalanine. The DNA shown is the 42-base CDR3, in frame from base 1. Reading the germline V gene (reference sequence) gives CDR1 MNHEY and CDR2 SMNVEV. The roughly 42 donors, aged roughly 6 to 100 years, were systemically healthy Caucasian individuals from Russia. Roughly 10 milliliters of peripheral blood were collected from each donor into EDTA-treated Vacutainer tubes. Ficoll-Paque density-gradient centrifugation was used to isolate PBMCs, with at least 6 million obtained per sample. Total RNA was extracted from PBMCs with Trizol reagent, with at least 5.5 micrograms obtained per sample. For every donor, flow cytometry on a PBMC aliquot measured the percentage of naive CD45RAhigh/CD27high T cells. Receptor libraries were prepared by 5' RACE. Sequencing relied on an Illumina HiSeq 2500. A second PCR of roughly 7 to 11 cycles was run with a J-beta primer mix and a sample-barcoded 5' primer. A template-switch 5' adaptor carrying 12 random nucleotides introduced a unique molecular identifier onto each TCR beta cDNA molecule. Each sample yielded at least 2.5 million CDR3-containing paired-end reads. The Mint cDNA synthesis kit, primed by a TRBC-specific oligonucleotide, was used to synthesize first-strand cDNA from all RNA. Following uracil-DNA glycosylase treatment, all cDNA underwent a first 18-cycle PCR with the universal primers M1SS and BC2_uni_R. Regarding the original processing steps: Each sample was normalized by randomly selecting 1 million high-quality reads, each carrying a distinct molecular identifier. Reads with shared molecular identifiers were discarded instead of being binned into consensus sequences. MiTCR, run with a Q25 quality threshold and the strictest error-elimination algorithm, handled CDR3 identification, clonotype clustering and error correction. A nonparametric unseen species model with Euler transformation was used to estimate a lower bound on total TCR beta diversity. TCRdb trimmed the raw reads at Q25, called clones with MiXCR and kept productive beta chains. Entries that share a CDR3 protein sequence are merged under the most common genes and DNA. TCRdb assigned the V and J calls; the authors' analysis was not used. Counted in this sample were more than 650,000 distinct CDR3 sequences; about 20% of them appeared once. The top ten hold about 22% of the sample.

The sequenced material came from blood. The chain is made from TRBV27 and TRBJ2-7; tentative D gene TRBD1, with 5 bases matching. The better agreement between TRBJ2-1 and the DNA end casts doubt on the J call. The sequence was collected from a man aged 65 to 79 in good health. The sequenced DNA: TGTGCCAGCAGTTCCTTGGGGCAGGGCAATGAGCAGTTCTTC. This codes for CASSSLGQGNEQFF.